This paragraph covers one T cell receptor beta chain sequence. The data stem from a study of blood T cell repertoires in COVID-19. Membership in each cohort depended on participant-reported clinical history. Using immunoSEQ multiplex PCR, the repertoire was profiled, and TCRdb retains in-frame clones only, with some absent. The sample lists roughly 340,000 clones; around 87% were seen once. Germline V gives CDR1 LGHNT, CDR2 FRNRAP. Between the trimmed V and J ends, which lost 1 base and 5 bases, there was a span of 9 bases. This CDR3 comprises 14 residues. The chain employs TRBV12-5 and TRBJ1-5; TRBD1 might be the D (5 bases). The sequenced sample consisted of PBMCs or T cells enriched from blood (not recorded which). The sequence derives from a man aged 40-55 years in a cohort exposed to, infected with or recovered from COVID-19 (not recorded which). CDR3 loop: CASGLDRGDQPQHF. Here the CDR3 DNA reads TGTGCTAGTGGTTTGGACCGGGGGGATCAGCCCCAGCATTTT.